These T cell receptor beta chains were read from a single sample in a study of cytomegalovirus exposure and HLA in healthy donors. Assay: immunoSEQ multiplex PCR; the TCRdb copy retains only in-frame clones and omits some. The sample shows about 180,000 clones, approximately 80% of them seen only once. Sequencing input: PBMCs. The receptor source for this set is a man between 18 and 35 years old in good health and CMV-seronegative. Both conserved end residues are part of each CDR3. D genes are given only for firm matches. A clone size is listed for some rows: how often the clone was seen (once, few, many), or a class if it is expanded.

TGTGCCAGTATAACCCTAGGGAGCTCCTACAATGAGCAGTTCTTC CASITLGSSYNEQFF TRBJ2-1 TRBV28 15 - -
TGTGCCAGCAGGACGGGACAGGGGGCTGGTGAAGCTTTCTTT CASRTGQGAGEAFF TRBJ1-1 TRBV6-1 14 TRBD1 -
TGTGCCAGCAGTCTAGCCGGGGCCGGGGAGCTGTTTTTT CASSLAGAGELFF TRBJ2-2 TRBV9 13 - once
TGTGCCAGTAGTCCGCCCCGTCGGGGGGGGGCTGAAGCTTTCTTT CASSPPRRGGAEAFF TRBJ1-1 TRBV19 15 - -
TGTGCCAGCAGACCCAGCGGAGGCGAGCAGTACTTC CASRPSGGEQYF TRBJ2-7 TRBV5-5 12 - -
TGTGCCAGCAGCGTTAGACTAGCGTTTAACTACGAGCAGTACTTC CASSVRLAFNYEQYF TRBJ2-7 TRBV5-6 15 TRBD2 -
TGTGCCAGCAGCGCTAGCGGGGGATCTTACGAGCAGTACTTC CASSASGGSYEQYF TRBJ2-7 TRBV6-1 14 TRBD2 -
TGTGCCAGCAGCCAAGAGCCCCTTGGACAGGGTAAGGTCAATGACAATCAGCCCCAGCATTTT CASSQEPLGQGKVNDNQPQHF TRBJ1-5 TRBV4-2 21 TRBD1 once
TGTGCCAGCAGCTTGGGACGCCGGGGCGGGGAGCTGTTTTTT CASSLGRRGGELFF TRBJ2-2 TRBV5-6 14 - many
TGTGCCAGCAGTGAGCGCAACGGGAACACTGAAGCTTTCTTT CASSERNGNTEAFF TRBJ1-1 TRBV6-4 14 - few
TGCGCCAGCAGCTCGGACAGCTCTGGAAACACCATATATTTT CASSSDSSGNTIYF TRBJ1-3 TRBV5-1 14 - -
TGTGCCAGCTCACCACCGGGAGAGGACGAGCAGTACTTC CASSPPGEDEQYF TRBJ2-7 TRBV18 13 - -
TGTGCCAGCACCCAGGGGGTTACACCCCTCCACTTT CASTQGVTPLHF TRBJ1-6 TRBV2 12 TRBD1 -
TGTGCCAGTAGCCCGACAGATATGAACACTGAAGCTTTCTTT CASSPTDMNTEAFF TRBJ1-1 TRBV19 14 - -